The clone carrying this T cell receptor beta chain has more than one count but fewer than ten. The target antigen is unknown. Germline V CDR1 and CDR2: SEHNR, FQNEAQ (reference sequence). The junction had 6 bases not matched to a gene; V was cut back by 0 bases and J by 7 bases. The CDR3 length is 15 residues. This sample stems from a study of identical twins. Study-wide results and caveats: Within beta out-of-frame sequences, the excess sharing observed between twins was weaker. Invariant MAIT and iNKT cells could partly confound zero-insertion analyses.

Each CDR3 protein is one row after TCRdb ran MiXCR on the 5' RACE reads. The table includes 300,000 to 400,000 distinct CDR3 sequences, more than 9% detected once. This sample also appeared in a second study, on yellow fever vaccine responses in identical twins.

The receptor's source is a woman in her late teens or twenties in good health. The sequencing sample was made of CD8+ T cells sorted from blood. The rearrangement joins TRBV7-9 to TRBJ1-1; TRBD1 agrees at 9 bases. CDR3 region: CASSLAWTGVGEAFF. Here the CDR3 DNA reads TGTGCCAGCAGCTTAGCGTGGACAGGGGTCGGTGAAGCTTTCTTT.